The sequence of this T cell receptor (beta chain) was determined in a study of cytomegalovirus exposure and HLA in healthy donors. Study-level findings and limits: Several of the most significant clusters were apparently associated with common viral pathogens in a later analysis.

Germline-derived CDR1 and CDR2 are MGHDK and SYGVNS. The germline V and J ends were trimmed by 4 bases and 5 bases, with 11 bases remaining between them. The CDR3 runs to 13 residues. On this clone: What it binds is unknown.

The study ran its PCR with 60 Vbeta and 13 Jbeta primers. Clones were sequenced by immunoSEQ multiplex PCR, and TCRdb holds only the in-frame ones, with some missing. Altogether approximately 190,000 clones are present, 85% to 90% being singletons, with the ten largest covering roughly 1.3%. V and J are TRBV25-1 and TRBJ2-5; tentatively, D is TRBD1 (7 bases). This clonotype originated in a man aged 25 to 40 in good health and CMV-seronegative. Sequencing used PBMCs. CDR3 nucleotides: TGTGCCAGCAGTGGGAGGGGGCGGGAGACCCAGTACTTC. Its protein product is CASSGRGRETQYF.